The clone carrying this T cell receptor (beta chain) was seen ten or more times. With 9 bases removed from V and 7 bases from J, the gap between germline ends came to 18 bases. The CDR3 loop spans 14 amino acids. Germline CDR1 is MNHNS and CDR2 is SASEGT. The source material, RNA transcripts, was used to amplify TCR beta CDR3 regions. Initially, a first-round RT-PCR of the TCR CDR3 employed the HTBI primer set. TCRdb reprocessed the multiplex PCR reads with MiXCR, giving one entry per CDR3 protein. The sample has about 350,000 distinct CDR3 sequences; around a sixth are singletons. These data originate in a study of T cells in Graves' hyperthyroidism and ophthalmopathy.

This clonotype originated in a woman aged 40 to 55 with Graves' ophthalmopathy. Sequencing used blood. The genes are TRBV6-1 and TRBJ2-2, with D possibly matching TRBD1 (6 bases). The CDR3 loop is CASTRTVTGGELFF. The CDR3 coding sequence is TGTGCCAGTACCAGGACAGTCACGGGCGGGGAGCTGTTTTTT.